A selection of T cell receptor beta chains follows, all from one sample in a study of blood T cell repertoires in COVID-19. Method: immunoSEQ multiplex PCR; TCRdb's copy keeps in-frame clones and lacks some. The table lists approximately 72,000 clones, around four fifths of them singletons. Sequencing was carried out using peripheral blood. These receptors came from a woman older than 75 with acute or convalescent COVID-19. The CDR3 runs from the conserved cysteine through the conserved F or W. The D gene is left open where the match is weak. Size is omitted from some rows. Given values are once, few, many or a class for expanded clones.

D gene	J gene	CDR3 length	V gene	clone size	CDR3 protein	CDR3 DNA
TRBD1	TRBJ1-4	15	TRBV4-1	-	CASSLRDSPNEKLFF	TGCGCCAGCAGCCTCCGGGACAGTCCTAATGAAAAACTGTTTTTT
-	TRBJ2-5	14	TRBV5-1	-	CASRSLTSGETQYF	TGCGCCAGCAGGTCGTTGACCTCGGGGGAGACCCAGTACTTC
TRBD1	TRBJ2-2	15	TRBV2	-	CASSAQGVNTGELFF	TGTGCCAGCAGCGCACAGGGGGTGAACACCGGGGAGCTGTTTTTT
-	TRBJ1-5	14	TRBV30	-	CAWSGNGGGQPQHF	TGTGCCTGGAGTGGCAACGGCGGGGGTCAGCCCCAGCATTTT
-	TRBJ1-1	13	TRBV30	-	CAWRWGRNTEAFF	TGTGCCTGGAGATGGGGCAGAAACACTGAAGCTTTCTTT
TRBD2	TRBJ2-7	15	TRBV27	-	CASSALSGGKYEQYF	TGTGCCAGCAGTGCCCTCAGCGGGGGAAAATACGAGCAGTACTTC
-	TRBJ2-7	13	TRBV29-1	-	CSGKNGGSYEQYF	TGCAGCGGGAAAAACGGCGGCTCCTACGAGCAGTACTTC
-	TRBJ2-7	15	TRBV27	-	CASSLYRQTAYEQYF	TGTGCCAGCAGTTTATATAGGCAGACAGCCTACGAGCAGTACTTC
-	TRBJ2-7	12	TRBV2	-	CASSEVQVSQYF	TGTGCCAGCAGTGAGGTACAGGTCTCACAGTACTTC
-	TRBJ1-2	14	TRBV6-5	-	CASSLSTAHYGYTF	TGTGCCAGCAGTTTAAGTACAGCCCACTATGGCTACACCTTC
-	TRBJ2-7	12	TRBV9	once	CASSVWDWEQYF	TGTGCCAGCAGCGTGTGGGACTGGGAGCAGTACTTC
TRBD1	TRBJ2-3	18	TRBV18	-	CASSPPVGTGVSTDTQYF	TGTGCCAGCTCACCACCGGTCGGGACAGGGGTCAGCACAGATACGCAGTATTTT
TRBD2	TRBJ2-3	16	TRBV11-3	-	CASSPWGGRGTDTQYF	TGTGCCAGCAGCCCCTGGGGCGGGAGGGGAACAGATACGCAGTATTTT
-	TRBJ1-5	19	TRBV7-8	-	CASSAVIRVGAYSNQPQHF	TGTGCCAGCAGCGCCGTTATTCGGGTAGGAGCATATAGCAATCAGCCCCAGCATTTT
TRBD2	TRBJ2-7	17	TRBV10-2	once	CASSFQRGTPVSYEQYF	TGCGCCAGCAGTTTCCAGCGGGGGACCCCTGTCTCCTACGAGCAGTACTTC
TRBD2	TRBJ2-1	18	TRBV5-5	-	CASSLYGLAGGINNEQFF	TGTGCCAGCAGCTTGTACGGACTAGCGGGAGGGATTAACAATGAGCAGTTCTTC
-	TRBJ1-4	17	TRBV21-1	-	CASGPGQGDHSNEKLFF	TGTGCCAGCGGGCCGGGACAGGGGGATCATAGTAATGAAAAACTGTTTTTT
-	TRBJ1-6	14	TRBV18	once	CASSPGTANSPLHF	TGTGCCAGCTCACCCGGGACTGCTAATTCACCCCTCCACTTT
TRBD1	TRBJ2-1	15	TRBV7-3	once	CASSHGQGSYNEQFF	TGTGCCAGCAGCCACGGACAGGGATCCTACAATGAGCAGTTCTTC
-	TRBJ2-4	17	TRBV13	few	CASSRNQGLLAKNIQYF	TGTGCCAGCAGCAGAAACCAGGGGCTTCTAGCCAAAAACATTCAGTACTTC
-	TRBJ2-7	12	TRBV5-1	-	CASREVGDEQYF	TGCGCCAGCAGGGAGGTCGGGGACGAGCAGTACTTC
-	TRBJ2-5	15	TRBV4-2	-	CASSQDRDFQETQYF	TGTGCCAGCAGCCAAGATCGGGACTTCCAAGAGACCCAGTACTTC
TRBD1	TRBJ2-4	14	TRBV11-2	-	CASSFSGQGHIQYF	TGTGCCAGCAGCTTCTCGGGACAGGGTCACATTCAGTACTTC
TRBD2	TRBJ2-1	15	TRBV5-8	-	CASSPGTSAYNEQFF	TGTGCCAGCAGCCCCGGGACTAGCGCTTACAATGAGCAGTTCTTC
TRBD1	TRBJ1-1	14	TRBV6-5	-	CASRSGTGKTEAFF	TGTGCCAGCAGATCCGGGACAGGGAAAACTGAAGCTTTCTTT
-	TRBJ1-4	14	TRBV3-1/TRBV3-2	-	CASSQDTSNEKLFF	TGTGCCAGCAGCCAAGACACTTCTAATGAAAAACTGTTTTTT
TRBD1	TRBJ1-2	15	TRBV5-6	-	CASRPDRVRYYGYTF	TGTGCCAGCAGACCGGACAGGGTTCGGTACTATGGCTACACCTTC
-	TRBJ1-6	14	TRBV2	-	CASSEAEYNSPLHF	TGTGCCAGCAGTGAGGCGGAATATAATTCACCCCTCCACTTT
TRBD1	TRBJ1-1	15	TRBV7-8	once	CASSLSGQLNTEAFF	TGTGCCAGCAGCTTATCGGGACAGTTGAACACTGAAGCTTTCTTT
TRBD1	TRBJ1-4	14	TRBV9	-	CASSGQEGGEKLFF	TGTGCCAGCAGTGGACAGGAGGGTGGTGAAAAACTGTTTTTT
-	TRBJ1-2	14	TRBV5-6	-	CASSAWARNYGYTF	TGTGCCAGCAGCGCCTGGGCCCGAAACTATGGCTACACCTTC
-	TRBJ2-3	16	TRBV11-2	-	CASSLGGGGLSDTQYF	TGTGCCAGCAGCTTGGGAGGTGGAGGACTCTCAGATACGCAGTATTTT
-	TRBJ2-7	12	TRBV30	-	CAWSFRGYEQYF	TGTGCCTGGAGTTTCAGGGGCTACGAGCAGTACTTC
TRBD2	TRBJ2-1	16	TRBV6-2/TRBV6-3	once	CASSYSKLAGYNEQFF	TGTGCCAGCAGTTATTCGAAACTAGCGGGCTACAATGAGCAGTTCTTC
-	TRBJ2-1	13	TRBV24-1	-	CATAAGGGYEQFF	TGTGCCACGGCGGCAGGGGGAGGCTACGAGCAGTTCTTC
TRBD2	TRBJ2-7	14	TRBV2	-	CASSDIPLGGGVGF	TGTGCCAGCAGTGATATCCCGTTGGGCGGGGGGGTCGGCTTC
TRBD1	TRBJ2-7	14	TRBV24-1	-	CATSGAGQGREQYF	TGTGCCACCAGTGGGGCTGGACAGGGGCGCGAGCAGTACTTC
-	TRBJ1-1	13	TRBV18	-	CASSEIVNTEAFF	TGTGCCAGCTCAGAAATAGTGAACACTGAAGCTTTCTTT
-	TRBJ1-5	20	TRBV2	few	CASSEAPLAGLRYSNQPQHF	TGTGCCAGCAGTGAAGCCCCCCTGGCAGGGCTTAGGTATAGCAATCAGCCCCAGCATTTT
-	TRBJ2-5	15	TRBV10-1	-	CASSESGGPRETQYF	TGCGCCAGCAGTGAGTCCGGGGGGCCACGGGAGACCCAGTACTTC
-	TRBJ1-5	20	TRBV24-1	-	CATSDFGRKARTHSNQPQHF	TGTGCCACCAGTGATTTCGGCAGGAAAGCCCGTACCCATAGCAATCAGCCCCAGCATTTT
-	TRBJ1-2	13	TRBV29-1	few	CSVEDRTDYGYTF	TGCAGCGTTGAAGATCGGACAGACTATGGCTACACCTTC
TRBD2	TRBJ2-3	15	TRBV7-3	-	CASKLAGGPTDTQYF	TGTGCCAGCAAGCTAGCGGGGGGGCCCACAGATACGCAGTATTTT
TRBD2	TRBJ2-1	15	TRBV18	-	CASSPSGRAYNEQFF	TGTGCCAGCTCACCATCCGGGAGGGCCTACAATGAGCAGTTCTTC
TRBD1	TRBJ2-5	15	TRBV19	once	CASSNGQGKGETQYF	TGTGCCAGTAGCAACGGACAGGGAAAAGGAGAGACCCAGTACTTC
TRBD1	TRBJ1-5	14	TRBV18	-	CASSPGQGYQPQHF	TGTGCCAGCTCACCTGGACAGGGATATCAGCCCCAGCATTTT
-	TRBJ1-1	14	TRBV9	-	CASSPRTTNTEAFF	TGTGCCAGCAGCCCCCGGACAACGAACACTGAAGCTTTCTTT
-	TRBJ2-2	15	TRBV19	-	CASSPTRLSTGELFF	TGTGCCAGTAGTCCCACACGACTGAGCACCGGGGAGCTGTTTTTT
-	TRBJ1-5	14	TRBV2	-	CASREIQGDQPQHF	TGTGCCAGCAGGGAGATACAGGGAGATCAGCCCCAGCATTTT
TRBD1	TRBJ1-1	17	TRBV20-1	-	CSASPSWQGTVNTEAFF	TGCAGTGCCAGTCCCTCCTGGCAGGGGACAGTGAACACTGAAGCTTTCTTT
TRBD1	TRBJ1-1	16	TRBV19	once	CASSTTPRDRVLTTFF	TGTGCCAGTAGTACGACCCCCCGGGACAGGGTACTTACGACTTTCTTT
TRBD1	TRBJ1-4	16	TRBV10-3	-	CAISDGLGRQGEKLFF	TGTGCCATCAGTGATGGGTTAGGTCGACAGGGTGAAAAACTGTTTTTT